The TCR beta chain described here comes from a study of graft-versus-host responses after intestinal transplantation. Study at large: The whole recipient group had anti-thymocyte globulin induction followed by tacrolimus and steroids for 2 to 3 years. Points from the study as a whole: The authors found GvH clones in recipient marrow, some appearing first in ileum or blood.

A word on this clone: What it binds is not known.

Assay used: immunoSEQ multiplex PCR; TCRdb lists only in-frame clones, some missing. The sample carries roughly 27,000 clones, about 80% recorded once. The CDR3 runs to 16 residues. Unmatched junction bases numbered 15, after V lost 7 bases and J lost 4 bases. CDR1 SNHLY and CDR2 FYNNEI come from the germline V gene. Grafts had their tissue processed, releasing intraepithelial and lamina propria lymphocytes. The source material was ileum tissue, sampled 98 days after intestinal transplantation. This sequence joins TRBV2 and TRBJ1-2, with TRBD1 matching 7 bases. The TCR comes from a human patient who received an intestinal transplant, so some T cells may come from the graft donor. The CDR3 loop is CASKNKDRRGVYGYTF. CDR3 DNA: TGTGCCAGCAAGAATAAGGACAGGCGGGGGGTCTATGGCTACACCTTC. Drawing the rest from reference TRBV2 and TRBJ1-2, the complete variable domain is EPEVTQTPSHQVTQMGQEVILRCVPISNHLYFYWYRQILGQKVEFLVSFYNNEISEKSEIFDDQFSVERPDGSNFTLKIRSTKLEDSAMYFCASKNKDRRGVYGYTFGSGTRLTVV.